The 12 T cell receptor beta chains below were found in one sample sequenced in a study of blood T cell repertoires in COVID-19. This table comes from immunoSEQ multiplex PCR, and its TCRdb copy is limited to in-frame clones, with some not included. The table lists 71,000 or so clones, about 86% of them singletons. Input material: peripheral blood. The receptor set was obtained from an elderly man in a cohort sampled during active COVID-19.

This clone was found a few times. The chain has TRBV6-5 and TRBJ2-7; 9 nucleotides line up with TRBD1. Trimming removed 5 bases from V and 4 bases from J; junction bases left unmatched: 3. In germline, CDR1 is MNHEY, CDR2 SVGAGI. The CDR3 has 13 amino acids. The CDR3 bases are TGTGCCAGCAGTACCGGGACAGGGTACGAGCAGTACGTC. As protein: CASSTGTGYEQYV.

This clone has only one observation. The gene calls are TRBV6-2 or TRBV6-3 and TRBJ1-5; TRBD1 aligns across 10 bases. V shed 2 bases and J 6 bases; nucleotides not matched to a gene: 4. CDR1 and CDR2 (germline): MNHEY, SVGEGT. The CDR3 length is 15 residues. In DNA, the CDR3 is TGTGCCAGCAGTTACGGCCGGGACAGGGGTCAGCCCCAGCATTTT. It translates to CASSYGRDRGQPQHF.

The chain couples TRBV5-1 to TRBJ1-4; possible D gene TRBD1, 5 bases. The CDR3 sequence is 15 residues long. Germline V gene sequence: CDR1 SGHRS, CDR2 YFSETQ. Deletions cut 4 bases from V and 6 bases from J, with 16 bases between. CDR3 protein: CASSPQRGPYEKLFF. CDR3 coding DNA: TGCGCCAGCAGCCCCCAGCGGGGACCGTATGAAAAACTGTTTTTT.

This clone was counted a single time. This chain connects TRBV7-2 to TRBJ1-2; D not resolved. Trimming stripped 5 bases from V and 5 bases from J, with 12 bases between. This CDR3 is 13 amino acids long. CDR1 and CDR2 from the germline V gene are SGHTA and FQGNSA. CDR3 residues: CASSLGGGYGYTF. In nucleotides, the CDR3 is TGTGCCAGCAGCCTAGGCGGAGGTTATGGCTACACCTTC.

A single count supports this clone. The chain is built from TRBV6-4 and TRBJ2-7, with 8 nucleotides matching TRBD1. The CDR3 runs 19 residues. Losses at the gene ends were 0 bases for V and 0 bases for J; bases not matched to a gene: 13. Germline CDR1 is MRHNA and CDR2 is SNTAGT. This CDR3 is CASSDSKIGTGVSSYEQYV. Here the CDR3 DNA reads TGTGCCAGCAGTGACTCGAAGATCGGGACAGGCGTTAGCTCCTACGAGCAGTACGTC.

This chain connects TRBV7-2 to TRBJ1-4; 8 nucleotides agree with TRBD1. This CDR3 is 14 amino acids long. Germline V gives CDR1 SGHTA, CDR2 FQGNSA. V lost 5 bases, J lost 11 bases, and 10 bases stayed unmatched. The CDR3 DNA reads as TGTGCCAGCAGCCTAACCCGGGACAGGCTCAAACTGTTTTTT. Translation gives CASSLTRDRLKLFF.

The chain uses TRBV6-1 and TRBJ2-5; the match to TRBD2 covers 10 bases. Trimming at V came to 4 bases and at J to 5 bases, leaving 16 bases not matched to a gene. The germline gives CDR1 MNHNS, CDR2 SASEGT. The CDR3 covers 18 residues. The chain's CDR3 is CASSAPSGGANRGETQYF. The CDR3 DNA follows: TGTGCCAGCAGTGCCCCTAGCGGGGGAGCCAACAGGGGGGAGACCCAGTACTTC.

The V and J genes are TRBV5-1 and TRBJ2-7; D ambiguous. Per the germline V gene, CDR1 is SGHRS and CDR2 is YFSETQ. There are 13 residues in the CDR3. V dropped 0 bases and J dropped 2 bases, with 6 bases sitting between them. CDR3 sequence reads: CASSLESTYEQYF. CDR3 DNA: TGCGCCAGCAGCTTGGAGTCTACCTACGAGCAGTACTTC.

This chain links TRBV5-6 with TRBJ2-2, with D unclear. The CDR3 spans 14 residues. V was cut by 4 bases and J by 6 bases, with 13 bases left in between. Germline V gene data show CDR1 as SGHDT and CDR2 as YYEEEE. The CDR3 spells CASSPDTDAGELFF. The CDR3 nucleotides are TGTGCCAGCAGCCCTGACACTGATGCCGGGGAGCTGTTTTTT.

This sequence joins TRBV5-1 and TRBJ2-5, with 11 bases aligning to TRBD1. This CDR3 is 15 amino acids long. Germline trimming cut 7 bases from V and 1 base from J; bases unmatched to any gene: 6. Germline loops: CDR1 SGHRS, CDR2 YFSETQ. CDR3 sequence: CASGRTGGGQETQYF. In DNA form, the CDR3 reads TGCGCCAGCGGCAGGACAGGGGGCGGCCAAGAGACCCAGTACTTC.

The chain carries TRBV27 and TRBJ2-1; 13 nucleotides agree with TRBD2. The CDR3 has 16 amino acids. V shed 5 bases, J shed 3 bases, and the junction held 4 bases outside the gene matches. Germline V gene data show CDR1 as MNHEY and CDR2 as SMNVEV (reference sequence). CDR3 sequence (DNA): TGTGCCAGCAGTCCCTGGACTAGCGGGGGCTACAATGAGCAGTTCTTC. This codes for CASSPWTSGGYNEQFF.

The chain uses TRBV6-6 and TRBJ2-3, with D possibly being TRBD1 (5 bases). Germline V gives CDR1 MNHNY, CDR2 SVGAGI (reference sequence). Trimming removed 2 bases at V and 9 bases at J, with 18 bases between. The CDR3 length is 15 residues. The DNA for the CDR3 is TGTGCCAGCAGTTACGGACACGGCTTTGATGGGACGCAGTATTTT. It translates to CASSYGHGFDGTQYF.